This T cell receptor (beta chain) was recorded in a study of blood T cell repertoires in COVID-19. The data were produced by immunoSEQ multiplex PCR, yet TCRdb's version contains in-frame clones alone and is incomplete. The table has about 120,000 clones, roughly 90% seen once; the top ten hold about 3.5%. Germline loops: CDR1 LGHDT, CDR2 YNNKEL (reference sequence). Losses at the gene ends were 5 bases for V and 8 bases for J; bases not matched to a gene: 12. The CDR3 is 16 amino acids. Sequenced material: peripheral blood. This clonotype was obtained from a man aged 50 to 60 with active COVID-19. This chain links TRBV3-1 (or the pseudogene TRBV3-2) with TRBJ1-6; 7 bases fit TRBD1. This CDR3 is CASSARRQGPHSPLHF. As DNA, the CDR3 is TGTGCCAGCAGCGCTAGAAGACAGGGACCGCATTCACCCCTCCACTTT.